This T cell receptor (beta chain) was captured by sequencing in a study of vaccination and CD4 T cells after COVID-19. Study information: Post-vaccination samples were procured at a median of 72 days following dose two (range 14 to 241). Stimuli were overlapping spike peptide pools of SARS-CoV-2 and three common cold coronaviruses (HCoV-NL63, HCoV-OC43, HCoV-229E).

General study results and limits: There were relatively few convalescent patients studied, and there were no early post-infection timepoints.

Treatment of the sample: approximately nine-day PBMC culture with coronavirus spike peptide pools or control peptides (ViraFEST assay). The collection of CD4+ T cells from the unexposed donor took place before the COVID-19 pandemic (2011-2018). Fresh IL-2 medium replaced half the culture medium on days 3 and 7. This CDR3 spans 13 amino acids. V was pared by 4 bases and J by 2 bases, with 9 bases between. CDR1 and CDR2 from the germline V gene are SNHLY and FYNNEI. Oncomine TCR Beta short-read sequencing was applied to DNA from cultured CD4+ T cells. The authors extracted genomic DNA from cultured CD4+ T cells. MiXCR, applied by TCRdb to the PCR reads, yields one record per CDR3 protein. Here the sample spans fewer than 7,500 distinct CDR3 sequences, roughly 30% being singletons. Comments on this clonotype: Antigen unknown.

The chain combines TRBV2 with TRBJ2-7; D uncertain. The TCR comes from a human donor in good health. The sequenced material came from CD4+ T cells from blood, cultured in vitro. The CDR3 region is CASSGSPPYEQYF. In DNA, the CDR3 is TGTGCCAGCAGTGGAAGCCCCCCCTACGAGCAGTACTTC.